The rows below give T cell receptor beta chains drawn from one sample of a study of shared clonotypes between healthy human individuals. TCRdb keeps only in-frame clones here, not all; method: immunoSEQ multiplex PCR. The table lists roughly 2.2 million clones, 85% to 95% of them singletons. The source material was naive CD4+ T cells from PBMCs. These receptors were collected from a man aged 18-30 years in good health. Some clones in this sample may be carry-over from other donors' samples. The CDR3 runs from the conserved cysteine through the conserved F or W. D genes are given only for firm matches. Expanded clones are given a class, and other clones once, few, many or no size at all.

CDR3: CASSLRDFKHEQYF; DNA: TGCGCCAGCAGCTTACGGGACTTCAAGCACGAGCAGTACTTC; V: TRBV10-2; D: -; J: TRBJ2-7; size: once
CDR3: CASSLGGSSSYNEQFF; DNA: TGTGCCAGCAGCTTAGGCGGGAGTTCATCCTACAATGAGCAGTTCTTC; V: TRBV7-3; D: TRBD2; J: TRBJ2-1; size: once
CDR3: CASSLLGGPNYGYTF; DNA: TGTGCCAGCAGTTTACTGGGGGGGCCTAACTATGGCTACACCTTC; V: TRBV28; D: -; J: TRBJ1-2; size: once
CDR3: CASSLKAGNTGELFF; DNA: TGCGCCAGCAGCCTAAAGGCAGGGAACACCGGGGAGCTGTTTTTT; V: TRBV4-1; D: -; J: TRBJ2-2; size: few
CDR3: CASSRFSGQSSYNEQFF; DNA: TGTGCCAGCAGTCGCTTTAGCGGACAAAGCTCCTACAATGAGCAGTTCTTC; V: TRBV7-8; D: -; J: TRBJ2-1; size: -
CDR3: CASSPPTGWYGYTF; DNA: TGTGCCAGCAGTCCTCCGACCGGTTGGTATGGCTACACCTTC; V: TRBV27; D: -; J: TRBJ1-2; size: -
CDR3: CASSQPVQGGADTEAFF; DNA: TGCGCCAGCAGCCAACCCGTTCAGGGGGGTGCGGACACTGAAGCTTTCTTT; V: TRBV5-1; D: TRBD1; J: TRBJ1-1; size: -
CDR3: CASSSSRDNEQFF; DNA: TGTGCCAGCAGCTCCTCCCGGGACAATGAGCAGTTCTTC; V: TRBV7-9; D: -; J: TRBJ2-1; size: -
CDR3: CASTPMGQPSKKLFF; DNA: TGTGCCAGCACCCCAATGGGGCAGCCATCCAAAAAACTGTTTTTT; V: TRBV28; D: -; J: TRBJ1-4; size: -
CDR3: CASSFQATNYGYTF; DNA: TGTGCCAGCAGCTTTCAGGCAACTAACTATGGCTACACCTTC; V: TRBV9; D: -; J: TRBJ1-2; size: -
CDR3: CASSQDDRLNTEAFF; DNA: TGTGCCAGCAGCCAAGATGACAGACTGAACACTGAAGCTTTCTTT; V: TRBV4-2; D: -; J: TRBJ1-1; size: -
CDR3: CASSIARFPGANVLTF; DNA: TGTGCCAGTAGTATCGCGCGGTTTCCTGGGGCCAACGTCCTGACTTTC; V: TRBV19; D: -; J: TRBJ2-6; size: -
CDR3: CASSQEWGPGNTIYF; DNA: TGTGCCAGCAGCCAAGAATGGGGGCCTGGAAACACCATATATTTT; V: TRBV4-2; D: -; J: TRBJ1-3; size: -
CDR3: CATSRGDQNTIYF; DNA: TGTGCCACCAGCAGAGGTGACCAAAACACCATATATTTT; V: TRBV15; D: -; J: TRBJ1-3; size: -
CDR3: CATSTGLVTDTQYF; DNA: TGTGCCACGTCGACGGGACTAGTTACAGATACGCAGTATTTT; V: TRBV6-1; D: TRBD2; J: TRBJ2-3; size: once
CDR3: CASSLKGFPDTQYF; DNA: TGTGCCAGCAGCTTAAAGGGATTTCCAGATACGCAGTATTTT; V: TRBV7-3; D: -; J: TRBJ2-3; size: -
CDR3: CASSLPWGDTQYF; DNA: TGTGCCAGCAGTCTACCGTGGGGTGATACGCAGTATTTT; V: TRBV6-6; D: -; J: TRBJ2-3; size: -
CDR3: CASTLGLFGNTEAFF; DNA: TGTGCCAGCACCCTGGGACTCTTCGGAAACACTGAAGCTTTCTTT; V: TRBV6-1; D: -; J: TRBJ1-1; size: -
CDR3: CASSASSAGELFF; DNA: TGTGCCAGCAGTGCCTCTAGTGCCGGGGAGCTGTTTTTT; V: TRBV25-1; D: -; J: TRBJ2-2; size: -
CDR3: CLGNYGYTF; DNA: TGCTTAGGGAACTATGGCTACACCTTC; V: TRBV28; D: -; J: TRBJ1-2; size: -
CDR3: CASRRNRGTDTQYF; DNA: TGTGCCAGCAGGCGCAACAGGGGCACAGATACGCAGTATTTT; V: TRBV27; D: -; J: TRBJ2-3; size: -
CDR3: CASAKTAGRNVMNTEAFF; DNA: TGCGCCAGCGCTAAGACGGCTGGACGGAATGTCATGAACACTGAAGCTTTCTTT; V: TRBV5-1; D: -; J: TRBJ1-1; size: -
CDR3: CASSFRPPLTDTQYF; DNA: TGTGCCAGCAGTTTTCGGCCCCCGCTAACAGATACGCAGTATTTT; V: TRBV28; D: -; J: TRBJ2-3; size: -
CDR3: CASSLAREYTGELFF; DNA: TGCGCCAGCAGCTTGGCCCGGGAATACACCGGGGAGCTGTTTTTT; V: TRBV5-1; D: -; J: TRBJ2-2; size: -
CDR3: CSVERIRGTGELFF; DNA: TGCAGCGTTGAGAGAATTAGGGGGACCGGGGAGCTGTTTTTT; V: TRBV29-1; D: -; J: TRBJ2-2; size: -
CDR3: CASSVGALGQPQHF; DNA: TGTGCCAGCAGCGTAGGGGCATTGGGCCAGCCCCAGCATTTT; V: TRBV9; D: -; J: TRBJ1-5; size: few
CDR3: CASSPRQGGTYEQYF; DNA: TGTGCCAGCTCTCCTAGACAGGGGGGAACCTACGAGCAGTACTTC; V: TRBV18; D: TRBD1; J: TRBJ2-7; size: -
CDR3: CASSLEVVTEAFF; DNA: TGTGCCAGCAGCTTAGAAGTGGTAACTGAAGCTTTCTTT; V: TRBV7-9; D: -; J: TRBJ1-1; size: few
CDR3: CASSSTREKLFF; DNA: TGTGCCAGCAGCTCGACTAGGGAAAAACTGTTTTTT; V: TRBV7-2; D: -; J: TRBJ1-4; size: -
CDR3: CASSLLFSNRDNEKLFF; DNA: TGTGCCAGCAGTTTATTGTTTTCTAACAGGGACAATGAAAAACTGTTTTTT; V: TRBV28; D: -; J: TRBJ1-4; size: -
CDR3: CASTAGGNTDTQYF; DNA: TGTGCCAGCACGGCGGGGGGGAACACAGATACGCAGTATTTT; V: TRBV6-5; D: TRBD2; J: TRBJ2-3; size: -
CDR3: CASSVGPTGTGTDTQYF; DNA: TGTGCCAGCAGCGTGGGACCGACAGGGACGGGCACAGATACGCAGTATTTT; V: TRBV7-3; D: TRBD1; J: TRBJ2-3; size: -
CDR3: CASSLQRGRGTEAFF; DNA: TGTGCCAGCAGCCTCCAAAGGGGACGGGGCACTGAAGCTTTCTTT; V: TRBV14; D: -; J: TRBJ1-1; size: -
CDR3: CASSLLVETQYF; DNA: TGTGCCAGCAGTTTATTGGTAGAGACCCAGTACTTC; V: TRBV28; D: -; J: TRBJ2-5; size: -
CDR3: CASGQGQATNEKLFF; DNA: TGTGCCAGCGGCCAGGGCCAGGCAACTAATGAAAAACTGTTTTTT; V: TRBV7-9; D: -; J: TRBJ1-4; size: -
CDR3: CASSLGGSYEQYF; DNA: TGTGCCAGCAGCTTAGGCGGATCGTACGAGCAGTACTTC; V: TRBV11-2; D: -; J: TRBJ2-7; size: -
CDR3: CASSVSNRGGYTF; DNA: TGTGCCAGCAGTGTGTCGAACAGGGGAGGCTACACCTTC; V: TRBV27; D: TRBD1; J: TRBJ1-2; size: -
CDR3: CASSGGTGYYEQYF; DNA: TGTGCCAGCTCAGGCGGAACAGGGTACTACGAGCAGTACTTC; V: TRBV18; D: -; J: TRBJ2-7; size: -
CDR3: CASSYGGVSYEQYF; DNA: TGTGCCAGCAGTTACGGCGGGGTCTCCTACGAGCAGTACTTC; V: TRBV6-5; D: -; J: TRBJ2-7; size: once
CDR3: CASSLPSGRGIQETQYF; DNA: TGTGCCAGCAGCCTCCCTAGCGGGAGGGGGATCCAAGAGACCCAGTACTTC; V: TRBV5-6; D: TRBD2; J: TRBJ2-5; size: -
CDR3: CASSVEGTDTQYF; DNA: TGTGCCAGCAGCGTAGAAGGCACAGATACGCAGTATTTT; V: TRBV9; D: -; J: TRBJ2-3; size: -
CDR3: CASTRPGMLWFF; DNA: TGTGCCAGCACGCGCCCCGGGATGTTATGGTTCTTC; V: TRBV28; D: -; J: TRBJ2-1; size: -
CDR3: CASSPATALVEQFF; DNA: TGTGCCAGCTCACCGGCGACAGCATTGGTTGAGCAGTTCTTC; V: TRBV18; D: -; J: TRBJ2-1; size: -
CDR3: CATSRVAAGTQETQYF; DNA: TGTGCCACCAGCAGAGTGGCGGCAGGGACCCAAGAGACCCAGTACTTC; V: TRBV15; D: -; J: TRBJ2-5; size: -
CDR3: CASSLSVYTEAFF; DNA: TGTGCCAGCAGTTTATCTGTCTACACTGAAGCTTTCTTT; V: TRBV28; D: -; J: TRBJ1-1; size: -
CDR3: CASRGLGNQPQHF; DNA: TGTGCCTCCAGGGGATTAGGCAATCAGCCCCAGCATTTT; V: TRBV10-3; D: -; J: TRBJ1-5; size: -
CDR3: CASSLGGTQGGYTF; DNA: TGTGCCAGCAGTTTAGGGGGGACACAGGGTGGCTACACCTTC; V: TRBV28; D: -; J: TRBJ1-2; size: -
CDR3: CASSQGWEEQYF; DNA: TGTGCCAGCAGCCAAGGGTGGGAGGAGCAGTACTTC; V: TRBV14; D: -; J: TRBJ2-7; size: -
CDR3: CASSEGLAYSWETQYF; DNA: TGTGCCAGCAGTGAAGGACTAGCCTACAGCTGGGAGACCCAGTACTTC; V: TRBV6-1; D: TRBD2; J: TRBJ2-5; size: -
CDR3: CASSPPDRERQPQHF; DNA: TGTGCCAGCAGTCCCCCGGACAGGGAGAGGCAGCCCCAGCATTTT; V: TRBV6-1; D: TRBD1; J: TRBJ1-5; size: -
CDR3: CASTRDSYGYTF; DNA: TGTGCCAGTACTCGGGACAGCTATGGCTACACCTTC; V: TRBV19; D: TRBD1; J: TRBJ1-2; size: -
CDR3: CASSLATGGADTQYF; DNA: TGCGCCAGCAGCCTCGCTACAGGGGGCGCAGATACGCAGTATTTT; V: TRBV5-1; D: TRBD1; J: TRBJ2-3; size: -
CDR3: CASSFYGRKGAGELFF; DNA: TGTGCCAGCAGTTTCTATGGGAGAAAAGGGGCCGGGGAGCTGTTTTTT; V: TRBV28; D: -; J: TRBJ2-2; size: -
CDR3: CASSLARGIYEQYF; DNA: TGTGCCAGCAGCTTAGCGAGGGGCATTTACGAGCAGTACTTC; V: TRBV7-2; D: -; J: TRBJ2-7; size: -
CDR3: CASSLGLYSNQPQHF; DNA: TGTGCCAGCAGTTTGGGGCTGTATAGCAATCAGCCCCAGCATTTT; V: TRBV28; D: -; J: TRBJ1-5; size: -
CDR3: CASSEGGSTDTQYF; DNA: TGTGCCAGCAGTGAAGGGGGAAGCACAGATACGCAGTATTTT; V: TRBV6-1; D: -; J: TRBJ2-3; size: -
CDR3: CASSVVGGSYNEQFF; DNA: TGTGCCAGCAGCGTAGTAGGCGGGAGCTACAATGAGCAGTTCTTC; V: TRBV9; D: TRBD2; J: TRBJ2-1; size: once
CDR3: CASSQVLARDEQFF; DNA: TGCGCCAGCAGCCAAGTACTAGCGCGGGATGAGCAGTTCTTC; V: TRBV4-1; D: TRBD2; J: TRBJ2-1; size: -
CDR3: CASSLSGLAGLADTQYF; DNA: TGTGCCAGCTCACTTTCGGGACTAGCGGGGTTGGCAGATACGCAGTATTTT; V: TRBV18; D: TRBD2; J: TRBJ2-3; size: -